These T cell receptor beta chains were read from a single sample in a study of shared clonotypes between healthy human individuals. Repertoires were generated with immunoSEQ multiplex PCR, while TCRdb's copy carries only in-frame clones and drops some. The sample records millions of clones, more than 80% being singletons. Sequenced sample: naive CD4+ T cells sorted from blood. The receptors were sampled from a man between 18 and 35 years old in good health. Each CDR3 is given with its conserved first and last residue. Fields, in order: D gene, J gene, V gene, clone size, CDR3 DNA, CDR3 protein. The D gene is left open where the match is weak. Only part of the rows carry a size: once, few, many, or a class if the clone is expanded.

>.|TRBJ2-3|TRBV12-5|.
TGTGCTAGTGGTTTGGAGGATAGAGATACGCAGTATTTT
CASGLEDRDTQYF
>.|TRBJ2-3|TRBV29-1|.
TGCAGCATCGGGGGCCTAGGGGATACGCAGTATTTT
CSIGGLGDTQYF
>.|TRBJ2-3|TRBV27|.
TGTGCCAGCAGGGGCGAGCGGGGCACAGATACGCAGTATTTT
CASRGERGTDTQYF
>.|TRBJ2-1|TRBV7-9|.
TGTGCCAGCAGCCAACAAGCGACCTACTCCTACAATGAGCAGTTCTTC
CASSQQATYSYNEQFF
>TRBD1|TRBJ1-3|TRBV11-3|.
TGTGCCAGCAGCTCACTCACCTCTCAGGGGGGGACCTCTGGAAACACCATATATTTT
CASSSLTSQGGTSGNTIYF
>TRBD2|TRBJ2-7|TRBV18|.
TGTGCCAGCTCACCCTCCGGGCTAGCGGGGTACGAGCAGTACTTC
CASSPSGLAGYEQYF
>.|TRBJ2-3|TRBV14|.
TGTGCCAGCAGCCAAGACGGGGGCGCTACGCAGTATTTT
CASSQDGGATQYF
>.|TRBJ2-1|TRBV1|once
TGCACCAGCAGCCCACTAGCGGGAGGGCCAAATGAGCAGTTCTTC
CTSSPLAGGPNEQFF
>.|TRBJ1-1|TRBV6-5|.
TGTGCCAGCAGTTACTCGGGAGGGCAGAACACTGAAGCTTTCTTT
CASSYSGGQNTEAFF
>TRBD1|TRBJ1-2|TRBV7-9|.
TGTGCCAGCAGACAAGACAGGGGAATCCCCTCGGCTATGGATGGCTACACCTTC
CASRQDRGIPSAMDGYTF
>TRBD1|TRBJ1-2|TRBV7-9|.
TGTGCCAGCAGCTCACCTTACAGGGGAGCTGGCTACACCTTC
CASSSPYRGAGYTF
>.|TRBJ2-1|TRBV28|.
TGTGCCAGCAGTTTACAAAATGAGCAGTTCTTC
CASSLQNEQFF
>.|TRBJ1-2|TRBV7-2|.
TGTGCCAGCAGCTTAGAGCCTACTAACTATGGCTACACCTTC
CASSLEPTNYGYTF
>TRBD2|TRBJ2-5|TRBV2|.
TGTGCCAGCAGTGTCGTGAGCGGGGGTGAGACCCAGTACTTC
CASSVVSGGETQYF
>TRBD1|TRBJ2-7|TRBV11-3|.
TGTGCCAGCAGCACAGGACAGGCGTCCTACGAGCAGTACTTC
CASSTGQASYEQYF
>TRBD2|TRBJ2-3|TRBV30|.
TGTGCCTGGAGGAAAAGGACTAGCGGGGTAGATACGCAGTATTTT
CAWRKRTSGVDTQYF
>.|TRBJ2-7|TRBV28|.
TGTGCCAGCTTGGAGGGGGCTCCCTACGAGCAGTACTTC
CASLEGAPYEQYF
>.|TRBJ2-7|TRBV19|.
TGTGCCAGTAGTCCCGGCTTCCACGAGCAGTACTTC
CASSPGFHEQYF
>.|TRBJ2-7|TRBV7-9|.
TGTGCCAGCAGCCAAGATAAACTGATCTACGAGCAGTACTTC
CASSQDKLIYEQYF
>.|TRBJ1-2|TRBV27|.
TGTGCCATCCGAGGTTCCGTAGGTGGGTATGGCTACACCTTC
CAIRGSVGGYGYTF
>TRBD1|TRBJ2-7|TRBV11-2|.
TGTGCCAGCAGCCAGGGACAGGGAACACAGTACTTC
CASSQGQGTQYF
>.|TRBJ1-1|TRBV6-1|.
TGTGCCAGCAGAGGACAGATGAACACTGAAGCTTTCTTT
CASRGQMNTEAFF
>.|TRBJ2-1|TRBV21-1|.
TGTGCCAGCAGCCCCGAGAGGCCATGGTTCTTC
CASSPERPWFF
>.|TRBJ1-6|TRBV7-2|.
TGTGCCAGCAGCTCGGCGGGGGGTTTCGGACAGTCACCCCTCCACTTT
CASSSAGGFGQSPLHF
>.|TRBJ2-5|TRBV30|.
TGTGCCTGGAATGCGAGGGGCCAAGAGACCCAGTACTTC
CAWNARGQETQYF
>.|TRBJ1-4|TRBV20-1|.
TGCAGTGCTAGAGATGAAGAAAAACTGTTTTTT
CSARDEEKLFF
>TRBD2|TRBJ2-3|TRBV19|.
TGTGCCAGTAATTTGGAGGGACTACCAACAGATACGCAGTATTTT
CASNLEGLPTDTQYF
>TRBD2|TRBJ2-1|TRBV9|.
TGTGCCAGCAATGTAGCGGGAGGGAACAATGAGCAGTTCTTC
CASNVAGGNNEQFF
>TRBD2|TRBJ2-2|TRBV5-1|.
TGCGCCAGTGGATCGGGGGGAGCGGTCGGGGAGCTGTTTTTT
CASGSGGAVGELFF
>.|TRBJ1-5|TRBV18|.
TGTGCCAGCTCACCCTCCGGGAGGGATCAGCCCCAGCATTTT
CASSPSGRDQPQHF
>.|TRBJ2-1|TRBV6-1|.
TGTGCCAGCAGTGAACGAACAGGCGCTCTTACCCACAATGAGCAGTTCTTC
CASSERTGALTHNEQFF
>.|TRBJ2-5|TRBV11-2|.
TGTGCCAGCAGCCCAACTAGACCCCCGGAGACCCAGTACTTC
CASSPTRPPETQYF
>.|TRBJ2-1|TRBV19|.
TGTGCCAGTAGTATACCGGGGGTATCCTACAATGAGCAGTTCTTC
CASSIPGVSYNEQFF
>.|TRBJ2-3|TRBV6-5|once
TGTGCCAGCAGTTACTCAGACCGCACAGATACGCAGTATTTT
CASSYSDRTDTQYF
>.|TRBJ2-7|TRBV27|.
TGTGCCAGCAGTTGGGGGGACGAAAGGACCGAGCAGTACTTC
CASSWGDERTEQYF
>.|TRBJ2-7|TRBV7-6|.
TGTGCCAGCAGCTTAGGAGGAGGACAGTCCTACGAGCAGTACTTC
CASSLGGGQSYEQYF
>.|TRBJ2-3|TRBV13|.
TGTGCCAGCAGCTTACCGCTTTTAAGCACAGATACGCAGTATTTT
CASSLPLLSTDTQYF
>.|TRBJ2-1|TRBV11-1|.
TGTGCCAGCAGCCCCCCCGGCGGTGCGAATGAGCAGTTCTTC
CASSPPGGANEQFF
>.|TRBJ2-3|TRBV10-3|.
TGTGCCATCAGTCCAACCTTGGATACGCAGTATTTT
CAISPTLDTQYF
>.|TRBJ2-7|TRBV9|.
TGTGCCAGCAGCGTACAAGAGCAGTACTTC
CASSVQEQYF
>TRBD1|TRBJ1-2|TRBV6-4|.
TGTGCCAGCAGTGACCTTGCCGGACAGGGGGTCAGCTATGGCTACACCTTC
CASSDLAGQGVSYGYTF